These T cell receptor beta chains were read from a single sample in a study of regulatory T cells in long-lasting Graves disease. TCRdb itself ran the multiplex PCR reads through MiXCR, one entry per CDR3 protein. The sample contains fewer than 550,000 distinct CDR3 sequences, around a fifth of which appear only once. Sequencing was performed on peripheral blood mononuclear cells (PBMCs), taken when the disease was refractory, from a patient treated with antithyroid drugs. The receptors were sampled from a female donor with Graves disease. CDR3s include the opening cysteine and the closing phenylalanine or tryptophan. Fields, in order: V gene, J gene, clone size, D gene, CDR3 protein, CDR3 DNA. The D gene is left open where the match is weak. For some rows the clone size is stated as once, few or many, or as a class when expanded; others skip it.

TRBV28	TRBJ2-7	NA	TRBD1	CASRSGTGSVNEQYF	TGTGCCAGCAGATCAGGGACAGGGTCTGTCAACGAGCAGTACTTC
TRBV12-3/TRBV12-4	TRBJ2-2	few	TRBD2	CASSLLGLAGPGELFF	TGTGCCAGCAGCCTCCTCGGACTAGCGGGGCCCGGGGAGCTGTTTTTT
TRBV18	TRBJ2-7	few	NA	CASSPGQRRYEQYF	TGTGCCAGCTCCCCAGGACAGCGAAGATACGAGCAGTACTTC
TRBV7-8	TRBJ1-2	many	NA	CASSLGTPRDGSNGYTF	TGTGCCAGCAGCTTAGGAACCCCCAGGGACGGTTCGAATGGCTACACCTTC
TRBV7-2	TRBJ2-3	few	TRBD2	CASSLLAGRYTDTQYF	TGTGCCAGCAGCTTGTTAGCGGGGAGATACACAGATACGCAGTATTTT
TRBV5-1	TRBJ2-6	many	NA	CASSLGPGGANVLTF	TGCGCCAGCAGCTTGGGACCGGGAGGGGCCAACGTCCTGACTTTC
TRBV19	TRBJ1-5	NA	NA	CASSQGGPYSNQPQHF	TGTGCCAGTAGTCAAGGGGGACCTTATAGCAATCAGCCCCAGCATTTT
TRBV27	TRBJ1-1	many	NA	CASSPTPGTNTEAFF	TGTGCCAGCAGTCCCACACCAGGAACGAACACTGAAGCTTTCTTT
TRBV20-1	TRBJ2-7	many	NA	CSASVPSGAGLSYEQYF	TGCAGTGCTAGTGTTCCTAGTGGGGCGGGCCTCTCCTACGAGCAGTACTTC
TRBV4-1	TRBJ2-7	NA	NA	CASSQDLTRTYEQYF	TGCGCCAGCAGCCAAGATCTGACTCGGACCTACGAGCAGTACTTC
TRBV5-5	TRBJ1-1	NA	TRBD1	CASSPLYLGTEVNTEAFF	TGTGCCAGCAGCCCTCTTTACTTGGGGACAGAGGTGAACACTGAAGCTTTCTTT
TRBV6-2/TRBV6-3	TRBJ2-1	NA	NA	CASSYTVSPYNEQFF	TGTGCCAGCAGTTACACCGTTTCCCCTTACAATGAGCAGTTCTTC
TRBV11-2	TRBJ1-2	many	TRBD1	CASSSGQGAHGYTF	TGTGCCAGCAGCTCCGGACAGGGGGCGCATGGCTACACCTTC
TRBV7-9	TRBJ1-5	NA	NA	CASSSGGLYQPQHF	TGTGCCAGCAGCTCCGGGGGACTTTATCAGCCCCAGCATTTT
TRBV28	TRBJ2-5	many	NA	CASSRRDYTGRETQYF	TGTGCCAGCAGCCGTAGGGATTACACAGGGCGAGAGACCCAGTACTTC
TRBV6-2/TRBV6-3	TRBJ2-1	few	NA	CASSGRWNEQFF	TGTGCCAGCTCAGGGCGATGGAATGAGCAGTTCTTC
TRBV28	TRBJ2-7	many	NA	CASSVGSYEQYF	TGTGCCAGCAGTGTAGGGTCCTACGAGCAGTACTTC
TRBV27	TRBJ2-3	NA	NA	CASSPTHSVADTQYF	TGTGCCAGCAGCCCAACCCATAGCGTTGCAGATACGCAGTATTTT
TRBV7-9	TRBJ2-5	few	NA	CASSLVATGPTGETQYF	TGTGCCAGCAGCTTGGTAGCGACAGGTCCCACGGGAGAGACCCAGTACTTC
TRBV4-1	TRBJ2-7	NA	NA	CASSQGGQVYEQYF	TGCGCCAGCAGCCAAGGGGGACAAGTATACGAGCAGTACTTC
TRBV29-1	TRBJ2-7	many	NA	CSSIQGYEQYF	TGCAGCTCAATACAGGGCTACGAGCAGTACTTC
TRBV27	TRBJ1-2	few	NA	CASSLIPDSYYGYTF	TGTGCCAGCAGTTTAATCCCCGACAGTTACTATGGCTACACCTTC